This TCR beta chain was observed in a study of cytomegalovirus exposure and HLA in healthy donors. PCR used 60 Vbeta primers and 13 Jbeta primers. Authors' methods: Counted up in a later analysis, unique TCR beta chains came to about 83 million, with around 10 million shared. Data came from immunoSEQ multiplex PCR; TCRdb stores just in-frame clones and leaves some out. V and J calls and clone size are as listed in that table; D and trimming were resolved from the DNA. Of about 190,000 clones listed, 60% to 85% are singletons. This CDR3 contains 14 residues. Trimming removed 4 bases from V and 9 bases from J; junction bases left unmatched: 5. Per the germline V gene, CDR1 is MGHDK and CDR2 is SYGVNS.

This receptor was identified in a woman under 30 in good health and CMV-seronegative. Sequenced material: PBMCs. The V call is TRBV25-1, the J call TRBJ1-6, with 8 positions matching TRBD1. The CDR3 reads CASSVDRGGSPLHF. The CDR3 DNA reads as TGTGCCAGCAGTGTAGACAGGGGTGGTTCACCCCTCCACTTT.